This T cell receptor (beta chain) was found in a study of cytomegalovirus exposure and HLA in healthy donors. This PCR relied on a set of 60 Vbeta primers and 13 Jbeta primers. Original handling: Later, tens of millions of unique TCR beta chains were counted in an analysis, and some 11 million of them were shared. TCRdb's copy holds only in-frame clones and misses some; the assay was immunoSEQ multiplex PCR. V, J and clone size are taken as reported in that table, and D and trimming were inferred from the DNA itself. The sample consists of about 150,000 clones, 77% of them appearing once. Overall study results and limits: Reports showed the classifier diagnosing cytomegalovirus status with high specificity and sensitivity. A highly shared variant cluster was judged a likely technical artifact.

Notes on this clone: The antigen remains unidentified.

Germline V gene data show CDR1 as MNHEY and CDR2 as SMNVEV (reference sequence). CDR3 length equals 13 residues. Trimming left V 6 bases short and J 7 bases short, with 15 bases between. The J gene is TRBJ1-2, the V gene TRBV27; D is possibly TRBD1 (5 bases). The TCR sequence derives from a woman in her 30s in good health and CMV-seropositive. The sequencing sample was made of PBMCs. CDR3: CASRRGVVGGYTF. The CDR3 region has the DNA TGTGCCAGCAGGCGGGGGGTAGTAGGTGGCTACACCTTC.